Each of the 27 T cell receptor beta chains below was sequenced from the same sample in a study of cytomegalovirus exposure and HLA in healthy donors. The PCR ran on 60 Vbeta and 13 Jbeta primers. Data came from immunoSEQ multiplex PCR; TCRdb stores just in-frame clones and leaves some out. The table has roughly 100,000 clones, over 75% seen once. Sequencing input: PBMCs. These receptors all stem from a man aged 50 or older in good health and CMV-seronegative.

V gene TRBV28 combines with J gene TRBJ2-7, with D possibly TRBD2 on 5 matching bases. Germline V CDR1 and CDR2: MDHEN, SYDVKM. With 7 bases removed from V and 3 bases from J, the gap between germline ends came to 13 bases. The CDR3 is 13 residues long. The CDR3: CASNRERSYEQYF. CDR3 coding DNA: TGTGCCAGCAATAGGGAGCGAAGCTACGAGCAGTACTTC.

CDR3: CASTLGGDGLAGVIPYEQYF. CDR3 DNA: TGTGCCAGCACCTTAGGGGGGGATGGACTAGCGGGAGTAATACCCTACGAGCAGTACTTC. The chain carries TRBV28 and TRBJ2-7; TRBD2 aligns across 13 bases. V shed 7 bases and J 2 bases; nucleotides not matched to a gene: 20. The V gene's germline CDR1 is MDHEN and CDR2 SYDVKM. This CDR3 has 20 amino acids.

V usage is TRBV9 and J usage is TRBJ1-1, with D unclear. Per germline, CDR1 SGDLS and CDR2 YYNGEE. V gave up 1 base and J gave up 4 bases, with 8 bases separating them. The CDR3 loop spans 13 amino acids. The CDR3: CASSVQAGTEAFF. Written as DNA, the CDR3 is TGTGCCAGCAGCGTACAGGCGGGCACTGAAGCTTTCTTT.

This chain uses TRBV5-4 with TRBJ1-1, with 9 positions matching TRBD1. After removal of 1 base from V and 1 base from J, the junction contained 5 bases not matched to a gene. Germline CDR1 SGHNT, CDR2 YYREEE (reference sequence). The length of the CDR3 is 16 residues. The CDR3 here is CASSLTGGARNTEAFF. Written as DNA, the CDR3 is TGTGCCAGCAGCTTGACAGGGGGCGCCCGGAACACTGAAGCTTTCTTT.

The chain links TRBV4-3 to TRBJ1-2; maybe TRBD1 (5 bases). CDR3 length equals 17 residues. CDR1 LGHNA and CDR2 YSLEER come from the germline V gene. V was cut by 3 bases and J by 1 base, with 18 bases left in between. CDR3 in DNA: TGCGCCAGCAGCCAGGATAGCCACAGGACCGTTAACTATGGCTACACCTTC. Amino acid sequence: CASSQDSHRTVNYGYTF.

The chain carries TRBV5-4 and TRBJ1-6; maybe TRBD1 (6 bases). The CDR3 totals 17 residues. V lost 3 bases and J 8 bases, leaving 21 bases between the germline ends. Per the germline V gene, CDR1 is SGHNT and CDR2 is YYREEE (reference sequence). CDR3 protein: CASSSPRPGGAHSPLHF. The CDR3 nucleotides read TGTGCCAGCAGCTCCCCAAGACCGGGGGGGGCTCATTCACCCCTCCACTTT.

This chain uses TRBV28 with TRBJ2-7; TRBD1 agrees at 7 bases. The germline CDR1 and CDR2 sequences are MDHEN and SYDVKM. This CDR3 is built from 15 residues. With V trimmed by 5 bases and J by 0 bases, 7 bases remained unmatched. CDR3 residues: CASSHWGQSSYEQYF. In DNA, the CDR3 is TGTGCCAGCAGTCACTGGGGACAGTCCTCCTACGAGCAGTACTTC.

V and J are TRBV7-3 and TRBJ2-3, with D tentatively TRBD2 (6 bases). Germline lookup yields CDR1 SGHTA and CDR2 FQGTGA. Trimming removed 1 base from V and 6 bases from J, with 8 bases in between. The CDR3 contains 13 residues. The CDR3 sequence: CASSLNGRDTQYF. CDR3 bases: TGTGCCAGCAGCTTAAATGGGAGGGATACGCAGTATTTT. The whole variable domain, remainder taken from reference TRBV7-3 and TRBJ2-3, is GAGVSQTPSNKVTEKGKYVELRCDPISGHTALYWYRQSLGQGPEFLIYFQGTGAADDSGLPNDRFFAVRPEGSVSTLKIQRTERGDSAVYLCASSLNGRDTQYFGPGTRLTVL.

This clone was picked up one time. This sequence joins TRBV28 and TRBJ1-1; perhaps TRBD1 as D (5 bases). The V and J ends lost 7 bases and 4 bases respectively, with 19 bases between them. CDR1 MDHEN and CDR2 SYDVKM come from the germline V gene. The CDR3 has 15 amino acids. The CDR3 spells CASNPSGGNPTEAFF. CDR3 DNA: TGTGCCAGCAACCCCTCGGGGGGGAATCCCACTGAAGCTTTCTTT.

This clone was seen only a few times. This chain uses TRBV9 with TRBJ2-7; no definite D call. Germline lookup yields CDR1 SGDLS and CDR2 YYNGEE. The CDR3 has 14 residues. V lost 0 bases, J lost 0 bases, and 7 bases lay in between. Here the CDR3 reads CASSVGPVSYEQYF. The DNA for the CDR3 is TGTGCCAGCAGCGTAGGCCCGGTCTCCTACGAGCAGTACTTC.

The DNA for the CDR3 is TGCGCCAGCAGCTCGGACAGGGGTGTTACAGATACGCAGTATTTT. The encoded protein is CASSSDRGVTDTQYF. This chain links TRBV5-1 with TRBJ2-3, with TRBD1 identical over 9 bases. CDR3 length: 15 residues. The J segment lost 3 bases and the V segment lost 3 bases, leaving 5 bases of the junction unmatched. Germline values: CDR1 SGHRS, CDR2 YFSETQ.

This rearrangement joins TRBV19 to TRBJ2-2; 12 bases agree with TRBD2. The length of the CDR3 is 19 residues. The V and J ends lost 3 bases and 6 bases, in that order; junction bases with no gene match: 14. The germline V gene encodes CDR1 LNHDA and CDR2 SQIVND (reference sequence). Written as DNA, the CDR3 is TGTGCCAGTAGTATCGAGGGACTAGCGGGCCTTGAATACTCCGGGGAGCTGTTTTTT. Translating it yields CASSIEGLAGLEYSGELFF.

V gene TRBV7-9 combines with J gene TRBJ1-1; the match to TRBD1 covers 9 bases. CDR1 and CDR2 (germline): SEHNR, FQNEAQ (reference sequence). V trimming: 5 bases; J trimming: 5 bases; junction bases outside the gene matches: 3. The CDR3 consists of 13 residues. The CDR3 DNA is TGTGCCAGCAGCCAGGGACAGGGAACTGAAGCTTTCTTT. It yields the protein CASSQGQGTEAFF.

CDR3 DNA sequence: TGTGCCAGCAGCGTAGCTTCAGGGGGAGGATTCGCCGGGTTTAGTTACGATACGCAGTATTTT. Encoded protein: CASSVASGGGFAGFSYDTQYF. This chain links TRBV9 with TRBJ2-3; weak D call: TRBD1 (7 bases). The V gene lost 0 bases and the J gene lost 6 bases, with 32 bases spanning the gap. Germline V gene sequence: CDR1 SGDLS, CDR2 YYNGEE. CDR3 length: 21 residues.

The chain carries TRBV4-2 and TRBJ2-2; 10 nucleotides agree with TRBD2. CDR3 length: 16 residues. The ends lost 3 bases at V and 5 bases at J; junction bases unmatched: 6. Germline V gene sequence: CDR1 LGHNA, CDR2 YNFKEQ. The CDR3 region is CASSQGTSVGTGELFF. For the CDR3, the DNA is TGTGCCAGCAGCCAGGGGACTAGCGTTGGGACCGGGGAGCTGTTTTTT.

This clone appeared once. The chain is built from TRBV28 and TRBJ2-7, with TRBD2 as a possible D gene (6 bases). V was shortened by 7 bases and J by 5 bases, with 15 bases between the two germline ends. Germline loops: CDR1 MDHEN, CDR2 SYDVKM. CDR3 length: 13 residues. The CDR3 DNA sequence: TGTGCCAGCATACGGGGGTCTAGGGACGAGCAGTACTTC. Amino acids: CASIRGSRDEQYF. Based on the CDR3 plus reference TRBV28 and TRBJ2-7, the full variable domain is DVKVTQSSRYLVKRTGEKVFLECVQDMDHENMFWYRQDPGLGLRLIYFSYDVKMKEKGDIPEGYSVSREKKERFSLILESASTNQTSMYLCASIRGSRDEQYFGPGTRLTVT.

Of note for this clone: Distinct nucleotide sequences in the sample also encode this CDR3. The V gene is TRBV6-1, the J gene TRBJ2-1; 16 bases are shared with TRBD2. CDR3 length: 17 amino acids. The ends lost 4 bases at V and 9 bases at J; junction bases unmatched: 9. The germline gives CDR1 MNHNS, CDR2 SASEGT. Here the CDR3 DNA reads TGTGCCAGCAGTGGGGGACTAGCGGGAGGGCGTAGTGGTGAGCAGTTCTTC. It is translated as CASSGGLAGGRSGEQFF.

The chain combines TRBV2 with TRBJ2-2; D call uncertain. Germline V gene data show CDR1 as SNHLY and CDR2 as FYNNEI. This CDR3 region has 15 residues. V lost 8 bases, J lost 6 bases, and 19 bases lay in between. The CDR3: CASYEASWAAGELFF. The CDR3 bases are TGTGCCAGCTATGAAGCTAGTTGGGCTGCCGGGGAGCTGTTTTTT.

CDR3 in amino acids: CAWSADPQGNTEAFF. CDR3 sequence (DNA): TGTGCCTGGAGTGCCGACCCTCAGGGGAACACTGAAGCTTTCTTT. This sequence joins TRBV30 and TRBJ1-1; perhaps TRBD1 as D (5 bases). This CDR3 comprises 15 residues. With 1 base removed from V and 1 base from J, the gap between germline ends came to 13 bases. The germline V gene encodes CDR1 GTSNPN and CDR2 SVGIG (reference sequence).

The rearrangement links TRBV10-3 to TRBJ2-6, with D possibly TRBD2 on 5 matching bases. CDR1 and CDR2 (germline): ENHRY, SYGVKD. The CDR3 sequence is 15 residues long. Trimming shortened V by 7 bases and J by 0 bases, and 10 bases separated the two germline ends. The CDR3 DNA follows: TGTGCCATCAAGCCGGGGAGCTCTGGGGCCAACGTCCTGACTTTC. Translating gives CAIKPGSSGANVLTF.

This chain connects TRBV15 to TRBJ2-2; no reliable D call. Germline values: CDR1 LNHNV, CDR2 YYDKDF (reference sequence). Trimming left V 1 base short and J 2 bases short, with 8 bases between. The length of the CDR3 is 15 residues. The CDR3 nucleotides are TGTGCCACCAGCAGAGGTCGGGTTAACACCGGGGAGCTGTTTTTT. Translated, it gives CATSRGRVNTGELFF.

The chain combines TRBV6-5 with TRBJ1-2; the D is unclear. Per germline, CDR1 MNHEY and CDR2 SVGAGI. This CDR3 region has 15 residues. V shed 7 bases and J shed 2 bases, with 17 bases lying between them. The CDR3 protein is CASTSPRQTNYGYTF. In DNA form, the CDR3 reads TGTGCCAGCACCTCCCCCAGGCAGACGAACTATGGCTACACCTTC.

J is TRBJ2-5 and V is TRBV28; D not resolved. Germline V gene data show CDR1 as MDHEN and CDR2 as SYDVKM. The CDR3 length is 13 residues. V was clipped by 2 bases and J by 2 bases, with 6 bases between them. The CDR3 reads CASSLRPQETQYF. Here the CDR3 DNA reads TGTGCCAGCAGTTTACGTCCTCAAGAGACCCAGTACTTC.

The J gene is TRBJ2-1, the V gene TRBV28; TRBD2 matches at 8 bases. Germline V gene sequence: CDR1 MDHEN, CDR2 SYDVKM. The CDR3 extends over 16 amino acids. V lost 6 bases and J lost 3; bases outside the gene matches: 10. CDR3 amino acids: CASSSTAGGNYNEQFF. In nucleotides, the CDR3 is TGTGCCAGCAGCTCTACGGCGGGAGGAAACTACAATGAGCAGTTCTTC.

The chain is built from TRBV27 and TRBJ2-5; 16 nucleotides match TRBD2. The J segment lost 5 bases and the V segment lost 2 bases, leaving 8 bases of the junction unmatched. Per the germline V gene, CDR1 is MNHEY and CDR2 is SMNVEV (reference sequence). The CDR3 totals 18 residues. In nucleotides, the CDR3 is TGTGCCAGCAGTTTAATTCGGGGGACTAGCGGGAGGGCTGAGACCCAGTACTTC. Protein: CASSLIRGTSGRAETQYF.

This chain uses TRBV6-1 with TRBJ1-2; D possibly corresponds to TRBD1 (5 bases). The CDR3 spans 13 residues. V was shortened by 2 bases and J by 4 bases, with 8 bases between the two germline ends. In germline, CDR1 is MNHNS, CDR2 SASEGT. The CDR3 spells CASSEPTGYGYTF. In nucleotides, the CDR3 is TGTGCCAGCAGTGAACCCACAGGCTATGGCTACACCTTC.

The CDR3 reads CASSMSSGYNEQFF. DNA of the CDR3: TGTGCCAGCAGCATGTCTAGCGGATACAATGAGCAGTTCTTC. The rearrangement uses TRBV7-9 and TRBJ2-1, with TRBD2 identical over 7 bases. Germline trimming cut 5 bases from V and 4 bases from J; bases unmatched to any gene: 5. There are 14 residues in the CDR3. CDR1 SEHNR and CDR2 FQNEAQ come from the germline V gene (reference sequence).